This TCR beta chain was retrieved from a study of blood T cells in healthy people across ages. CDR3 length equals 15 residues. Losses at the gene ends were 7 bases for V and 8 bases for J; bases not matched to a gene: 10. Germline values: CDR1 SGHRS, CDR2 YFSETQ. Through a sample-barcoded 5' primer and a J-beta primer mix, a second PCR was run for 7 to 11 cycles. TCRdb used MiXCR to reprocess the 5' RACE reads, holding one entry per CDR3 protein. The sample holds around 1,500,000 distinct CDR3 sequences; roughly 27% are singletons and the top ten take 7.7%. This TCR came from a woman younger than 45 in good health. Sequenced: blood. The V call is TRBV5-1, the J call TRBJ1-6; 9 bases line up with TRBD1. This CDR3 reads CASGAGTGKDSPLHF. In DNA form, the CDR3 reads TGCGCCAGCGGAGCCGGGACAGGGAAAGATTCACCCCTCCACTTT.